Listed below are T cell receptor beta chains from one sample, sequenced in a study of Ad26.COV2.S vaccination and SARS-CoV-2 variants. Produced via immunoSEQ multiplex PCR; TCRdb's table is partial and in-frame only. The table lists about 400,000 clones, about nine tenths of them singletons. Source: peripheral blood, taken in a trial of Ad26.COV2.S vaccine versus placebo. These receptors all stem from a person between 18 and 65 years old who received the Ad26.COV2.S COVID-19 vaccine or a placebo. Each CDR3 is given with its conserved first and last residue. Only some rows state a clone size, as once, few, many or a class for expanded clones.

v_call,clone_size,j_call,cdr3_aa
TRBV11-2,once,TRBJ2-3,CASSPGRSSATDTQYF
TRBV4-3,NA,TRBJ1-2,CASSQDQTPWANYGYTF
TRBV14,NA,TRBJ1-2,CASSQTGYGYTF
TRBV27,NA,TRBJ2-3,CASSPGLAETDTQYF
TRBV12-3/TRBV12-4,NA,TRBJ1-2,CASSSDERRGYTF
TRBV4-3,NA,TRBJ2-1,CASSHYIVTGDNEQFF
TRBV5-1,NA,TRBJ1-4,CASSPRHGQGGTREKLFF
TRBV4-3,few,TRBJ2-2,CASSQGERRWAAGELFF
TRBV15,NA,TRBJ1-2,CATSRVGVAYGYTF
TRBV18,NA,TRBJ1-1,CASSGMTEAFF
TRBV10-3,NA,TRBJ2-1,CAISEGGGVYNEQFF
TRBV5-1,NA,TRBJ1-4,CASSLEPGVDEKLFF
TRBV29-1,NA,TRBJ1-1,CSVIQGPMNTEAFF
TRBV7-9,few,TRBJ1-6,CASSSLRDRGNSPLHF
TRBV2,NA,TRBJ2-3,CASTELTSGSTDTQYF
TRBV12-3/TRBV12-4,NA,TRBJ2-1,CASSPSWNEQFF
TRBV2,NA,TRBJ1-1,CARQGQSNTEAFF
TRBV6-2/TRBV6-3,NA,TRBJ1-4,CASSLSGEKLFF
TRBV3-1/TRBV3-2,NA,TRBJ1-2,CASSPDRGRLYGYTF
TRBV7-8,NA,TRBJ2-3,CASSPNLDTQYF
TRBV5-1,once,TRBJ1-1,CASSRTGVGNTEAFF
TRBV6-5,NA,TRBJ2-2,CAGRQGITGELFF
TRBV11-2,NA,TRBJ2-5,CASSLDQGGETQYF
TRBV20-1,NA,TRBJ2-7,CSASPREYEQYF
TRBV6-5,NA,TRBJ1-5,CASSPGTGNQPQHF
TRBV5-1,NA,TRBJ2-7,CASRQGISGEQYF
TRBV5-1,NA,TRBJ2-7,CASSPPGTAPYEQYF
TRBV7-2,NA,TRBJ2-3,CASSSGGVSDTQYF
TRBV7-9,NA,TRBJ2-3,CASSLIVAGDGTDTQYF
TRBV30,NA,TRBJ1-1,CAWSWDRDYTEAFF
TRBV5-8,NA,TRBJ1-2,CASSPKNNYGYTF
TRBV15,NA,TRBJ2-7,CATSRVAKRGLHEQYF
TRBV6-1,few,TRBJ1-2,CASSELPYGYTF
TRBV21-1,NA,TRBJ2-5,CASRDYQETQYF
TRBV9,NA,TRBJ1-2,CASSVATTTAGYTF
TRBV27,once,TRBJ1-6,CASSLSVQGLPLHF
TRBV5-1,NA,TRBJ2-1,CASSLVQGRTYNEQFF
TRBV3-1/TRBV3-2,NA,TRBJ1-6,CASRYQGYNSPLHF
TRBV19,NA,TRBJ2-3,CASSIEGAGTDTQYF
TRBV29-1,NA,TRBJ1-6,CSVSHKEGSALHF
TRBV5-8,NA,TRBJ2-7,CASSVVWGTGTYYEQYF
TRBV4-1,NA,TRBJ1-2,CASSQEWGFYGYTF
TRBV7-2,NA,TRBJ1-2,CASSLDYNSLYGYTF
TRBV4-1,NA,TRBJ2-7,CASSQPTRGSYEQYF
TRBV5-1,NA,TRBJ1-4,CASSLAEGGNEKLFF
TRBV7-2,NA,TRBJ2-3,CASSRGPGTDTQYF
TRBV29-1,once,TRBJ2-7,CSVGQGLSYEQYF
TRBV3-1/TRBV3-2,NA,TRBJ2-2,CASSFGTPRGDTGELFF
TRBV11-2,NA,TRBJ1-1,CASSYGQDEAFF
TRBV4-1,NA,TRBJ2-3,CASSQDWHLLTDTQYF
TRBV12-5,NA,TRBJ1-5,CASGLEDRDPQHF
TRBV7-9,NA,TRBJ2-1,CASSLARQGDNEQFF
TRBV10-2,NA,TRBJ1-6,CASQGVDSPLHF
TRBV5-1,NA,TRBJ2-2,CASSLLGANTGELFF
TRBV5-1,once,TRBJ2-1,CASSSGTGIYNEQFF
TRBV10-2,NA,TRBJ2-1,CASRSGGHEQFF
TRBV18,NA,TRBJ1-1,CASRADQGNTEAFF
TRBV6-6,once,TRBJ1-2,CASSYVPGPYGYTF
TRBV7-9,NA,TRBJ1-2,CASSSTGQSHF